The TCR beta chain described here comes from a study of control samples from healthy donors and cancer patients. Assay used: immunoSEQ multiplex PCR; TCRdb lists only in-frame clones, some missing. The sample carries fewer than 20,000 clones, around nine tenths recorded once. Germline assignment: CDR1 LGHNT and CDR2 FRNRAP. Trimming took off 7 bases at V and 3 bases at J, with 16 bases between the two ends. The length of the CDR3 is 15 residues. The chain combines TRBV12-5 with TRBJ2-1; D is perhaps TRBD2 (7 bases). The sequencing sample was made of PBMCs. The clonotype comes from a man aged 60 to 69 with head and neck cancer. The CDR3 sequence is CASAPAGEGYNEQFF. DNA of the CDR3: TGTGCTAGTGCCCCGGCAGGGGAGGGCTACAATGAGCAGTTCTTC.